The 6 T cell receptor beta chains listed next were all sequenced from one sample in a study of cytomegalovirus exposure and HLA in healthy donors. The PCR used 60 Vbeta and 13 Jbeta primers. The assay was immunoSEQ multiplex PCR, and TCRdb's table has in-frame clones only and misses some. In the table there are about 150,000 clones, over 75% of which are singletons. The sequenced sample was PBMCs. The source is a man aged 50-60 years in good health and CMV-seropositive.

V and J are TRBV30 and TRBJ2-1; 8 bases are shared with TRBD1. The V gene's germline CDR1 is GTSNPN and CDR2 SVGIG (reference sequence). The length of the CDR3 is 15 residues. Trimming took 2 bases from V and 9 from J; bases not matched to a gene: 12. The CDR3 sequence is CAWSLWTGNGGEQFF. The CDR3 coding sequence is TGTGCCTGGAGTCTTTGGACAGGGAACGGGGGTGAGCAGTTCTTC.

This rearrangement joins TRBV5-4 to TRBJ2-1; 10 positions match TRBD2. Germline-derived CDR1 and CDR2 are SGHNT and YYREEE (reference sequence). After removal of 0 bases from V and 4 bases from J, the junction contained 7 bases not matched to a gene. CDR3 size: 17 residues. The CDR3 DNA is TGTGCCAGCAGCTTGGAAGCGGGAGGGATGAGGTACAATGAGCAGTTCTTC. Its translation is CASSLEAGGMRYNEQFF.

The chain joins TRBV5-1 to TRBJ2-3; TRBD2 matches 13 bases. CDR3 length: 16 amino acids. From germline, CDR1 is SGHRS and CDR2 YFSETQ. The trim removed 4 bases at V and 4 bases at J, leaving 6 bases unmatched. The CDR3 DNA reads as TGCGCCAGCAGCACTCGGACTAGCGGGAGCCCAGATACGCAGTATTTT. This sequence encodes CASSTRTSGSPDTQYF. The full variable domain, rest sourced from reference TRBV5-1 and TRBJ2-3, is KAGVTQTPRYLIKTRGQQVTLSCSPISGHRSVSWYQQTPGQGLQFLFEYFSETQRNKGNFPGRFSGRQFSNSRSEMNVSTLELGDSALYLCASSTRTSGSPDTQYFGPGTRLTVL.

The rearrangement uses TRBV19 and TRBJ1-2; 9 bases map to TRBD1. V lost 4 bases, J lost 0 bases, and 6 bases stayed unmatched. In germline, CDR1 is LNHDA, CDR2 SQIVND (reference sequence). The CDR3 has 16 residues. CDR3: CASSNRDREPNYGYTF. CDR3 nucleotide sequence: TGTGCCAGTAGTAACCGGGACAGGGAGCCTAACTATGGCTACACCTTC.

The genes are TRBV10-3 and TRBJ2-1; 9 nucleotides line up with TRBD2. Germline CDR1 ENHRY, CDR2 SYGVKD. The CDR3 is made up of 16 amino acids. V lost 11 bases to trimming and J lost 0 bases; unmatched junction nucleotides: 11. The DNA for the CDR3 is TGTGCCTCGCGGCGGGGCGGGGGGGCCTCCTACAATGAGCAGTTCTTC. This gives the protein CASRRGGGASYNEQFF.

The chain is built from TRBV7-6 and TRBJ1-3; no firm D call. Germline CDR1 and CDR2: SGHVS and FNYEAQ. The CDR3 length is 14 residues. Deletions cut 7 bases from V and 3 bases from J, with 13 bases between. CDR3 amino acids: CASTREAGGNTIYF. CDR3 nucleotide sequence: TGTGCCAGCACCCGGGAGGCGGGTGGAAACACCATATATTTT.